This T cell receptor (beta chain) was sequenced during a study of CXCR3-negative and CXCR3-positive naive CD8 T cells. Study-wide findings and caveats: The study inferred TCR strength from TRB CDR3 properties and found comparable surface CD5 between naive subsets. CXCR3-positive naive cells carried more hydrophobic TRB CDR3s than CXCR3-negative ones. Memory cells diverged, while naive CXCR3-positive and CXCR3-negative cells had similar TRBV-TRBJ usage. Whereas both naive subsets had comparably high diversity, memory CD8+ cells had much lower diversity.

The CDR3 is 15 residues long. Germline lookup yields CDR1 SGHTA and CDR2 FQGNSA. With respect to this clonotype: The antigen is unknown.

In preparing the TRB cDNA libraries, 5' RACE with UMI labels was used. TCRdb reprocessed the 5' RACE reads and reports one entry per CDR3 protein, with no DNA. Here the sample table reports tens of thousands of distinct CDR3 sequences. Naive CD8+ T cells carried a CD45RO-CCR7+CD27+CD95- phenotype. What was sequenced was naive CXCR3+ CD8+ T cells from blood. Subset: CD45RO-CCR7+CD27+CD95- naive CD8+ T cells expressing CXCR3 (TNR3+). The V gene is TRBV7-2, the J gene TRBJ2-5; TCRdb lists TRBD2, though no DNA is available to test this call. The clonotype was recovered from a human donor in good health. Some clones in this sample may be carry-over from other donors' samples. The CDR3: CASSLGWGGWETQYF.